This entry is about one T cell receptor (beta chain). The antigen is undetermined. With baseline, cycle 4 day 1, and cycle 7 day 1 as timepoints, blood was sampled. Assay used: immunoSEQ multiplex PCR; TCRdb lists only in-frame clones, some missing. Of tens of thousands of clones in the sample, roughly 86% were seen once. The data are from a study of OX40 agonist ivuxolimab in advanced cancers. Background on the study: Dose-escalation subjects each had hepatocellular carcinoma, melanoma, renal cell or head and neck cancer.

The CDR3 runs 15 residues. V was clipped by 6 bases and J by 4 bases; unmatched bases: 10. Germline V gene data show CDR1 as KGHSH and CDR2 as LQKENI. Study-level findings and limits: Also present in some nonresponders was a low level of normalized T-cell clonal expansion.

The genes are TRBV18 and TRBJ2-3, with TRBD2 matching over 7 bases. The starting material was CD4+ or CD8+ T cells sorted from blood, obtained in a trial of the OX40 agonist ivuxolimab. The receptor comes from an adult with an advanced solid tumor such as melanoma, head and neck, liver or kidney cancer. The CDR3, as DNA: TGTGCCAGCTCCCCATCCTTGGGGGGGGCAGATACGCAGTATTTT. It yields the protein CASSPSLGGADTQYF.